This record looks at one T cell receptor (beta chain) sequence and its context. The antigen remains unidentified. The data belong to a study of T cell repertoires in cytomegalovirus infection. About the research overall: Indicated by public TCR beta signatures were CMV infection and matching HLA type.

TCRdb analysed the reads with MiXCR anew, one entry per CDR3 protein. The sample contains approximately 400,000 distinct CDR3 sequences, 30% to 40% of which appear only once. Study-level results: Ex vivo responses were dominated by HLA-C-restricted CMV-specific TCR beta clonotypes. Summed frequency of shared TCR beta families picked out CMV carriers who also had the relevant HLA.

V lost 0 bases to trimming and J lost 11 bases, with 8 bases between them. The germline gives CDR1 LGHNA, CDR2 YNFKEQ. The CDR3 length is 12 residues. The chain has TRBV4-2 and TRBJ1-5, with a tentative D call TRBD1 (5 bases). Sequenced: PBMCs. The origin of this receptor is a human donor in good health (CMV status not recorded). Some clones in this sample may be carry-over from other donors' samples. CDR3 nucleotides: TGTGCCAGCAGCCAAGATGGGGGAACCCAGCATTTT. Its protein product is CASSQDGGTQHF.